These 10 T cell receptor beta chains were sequenced from one sample in a study of neoadjuvant anti-PD-1 for oral cavity cancer. Indicated time point: after neoadjuvant nivolumab, at surgical resection. This table comes from immunoSEQ multiplex PCR, and its TCRdb copy is limited to in-frame clones, with some not included. The repertoire holds 13,000 to 15,000 clones, 76% seen once, with around 2.5% in the top ten. The specimen was PBMCs, collected after nivolumab (anti-PD-1) treatment. Source of these receptors: a person aged 35-79 years with oral cavity squamous cell carcinoma.

J is TRBJ2-4 and V is TRBV10-3; TRBD2 aligns across 10 bases. Germline V gene sequence: CDR1 ENHRY, CDR2 SYGVKD. The ends lost 0 bases at V and 0 bases at J; junction bases unmatched: 14. The CDR3 length is 21 residues. Written as DNA, the CDR3 is TGTGCCATCAGTGAGTCGATTATCCTAGCGGGAGCATCTCTAGCCAAAAACATTCAGTACTTC. This encodes CAISESIILAGASLAKNIQYF.

CDR3 amino acids: CASSDRVGQPQHF. The CDR3 DNA sequence: TGTGCCAGTAGCGACAGGGTAGGGCAGCCCCAGCATTTT. The rearrangement links TRBV19 to TRBJ1-5, with 7 positions matching TRBD1. Germline-derived CDR1 and CDR2 are LNHDA and SQIVND (reference sequence). V dropped 6 bases and J dropped 7; count of bases not matched to a gene: 6. The length of the CDR3 is 13 residues.

This chain connects TRBV18 to TRBJ1-3; 8 bases match TRBD1. The junction had 11 bases not matched to a gene; V was cut back by 8 bases and J by 2 bases. The CDR3 spans 16 residues. Germline V CDR1 and CDR2: KGHSH, LQKENI. CDR3 bases: TGTGCCAGCGCCCAGGGGGCGACAGGGACTGGAAACACCATATATTTT. It yields the protein CASAQGATGTGNTIYF. Filled out from reference TRBV18 and TRBJ1-3, the complete variable domain reads NAGVMQNPRHLVRRRGQEARLRCSPMKGHSHVYWYRQLPEEGLKFMVYLQKENIIDESGMPKERFSAEFPKEGPSILRIQQVVRGDSAAYFCASAQGATGTGNTIYFGEGSWLTVV.

This chain links TRBV2 with TRBJ2-2, with TRBD2 matching over 10 bases. Germline CDR1 reads SNHLY; CDR2 reads FYNNEI. The junction had 16 bases not matched to a gene; V was cut back by 7 bases and J by 2 bases. The CDR3 totals 19 residues. CDR3 protein: CASTGDRTTLAGNTGELFF. CDR3 coding DNA: TGTGCCAGCACTGGGGACAGAACGACACTAGCGGGAAACACCGGGGAGCTGTTTTTT.

The rearrangement links TRBV11-3 to TRBJ1-2; 9 bases match TRBD1. The CDR3 has 15 amino acids. The germline V gene encodes CDR1 SGHNT and CDR2 YENEEA. V trimming: 1 base; J trimming: 6 bases; junction bases outside the gene matches: 6. CDR3 nucleotides: TGTGCCAGCAGCTTAGGAACGGGACAGGGCCATGGCTACACCTTC. It specifies CASSLGTGQGHGYTF.

The V gene is TRBV5-1, the J gene TRBJ2-1; 14 bases are shared with TRBD2. V lost 4 bases and J lost 7; bases outside the gene matches: 10. Germline V lookup: CDR1 SGHRS, CDR2 YFSETQ. This CDR3 region has 17 residues. The chain's CDR3 is CASSPRRGLAGENEQFF. Written as DNA, the CDR3 is TGCGCCAGCAGCCCCCGGCGGGGACTAGCGGGAGAGAATGAGCAGTTCTTC. Full variable domain (outside the CDR3, taken from reference TRBV5-1 and TRBJ2-1): KAGVTQTPRYLIKTRGQQVTLSCSPISGHRSVSWYQQTPGQGLQFLFEYFSETQRNKGNFPGRFSGRQFSNSRSEMNVSTLELGDSALYLCASSPRRGLAGENEQFFGPGTRLTVL.

This rearrangement joins TRBV19 to TRBJ2-1, with TRBD1 matching over 7 bases. The CDR3 length is 13 residues. The V gene's germline CDR1 is LNHDA and CDR2 SQIVND (reference sequence). Germline trimming cut 4 bases from V and 12 bases from J; bases unmatched to any gene: 9. The CDR3 sequence is CASSTETGVGQFF. CDR3 nucleotides: TGTGCCAGTAGTACGGAAACAGGGGTAGGGCAGTTCTTC.

The table lists this clone with a count of one. The chain links TRBV5-5 to TRBJ1-5; 8 bases are shared with TRBD1. The germline gives CDR1 SGHKS, CDR2 YYEKEE (reference sequence). V lost 4 bases and J lost 9; bases outside the gene matches: 6. CDR3 length equals 13 residues. The CDR3: CASSGTGDGPQHF. CDR3 DNA: TGTGCCAGCAGCGGGACAGGAGACGGGCCCCAGCATTTT.

Worth noting for this clone: Its ends do not fully match the called genes, so a read error is possible. The V and J genes are TRBV7-8 and TRBJ1-5; tentative D call: TRBD1 (5 bases). Germline CDR1 and CDR2: SGHVS and FQNEAQ. The CDR3 extends over 18 amino acids. The CDR3 is CASSLARLWGRANQPQHF. The CDR3 DNA reads TGTGCCAGCAGCCTAGCGCGTCTGTGGGGCAGAGCAAATCAGCCCCAGCATTTT.

The V call is TRBV11-2, the J call TRBJ1-2; unclear D gene. Trimming took 4 bases from V and 2 from J, leaving 14 bases between them. The CDR3 covers 15 residues. Germline values: CDR1 SGHAT, CDR2 FQNNGV. CDR3 sequence reads: CASSSPRRANYGYTF. The DNA of the CDR3 is TGTGCCAGCAGCTCCCCAAGAAGGGCGAACTATGGCTACACCTTC.